This T cell receptor (beta chain) originates from a study of early T cells in non-severe SARS-CoV-2 infection. This CDR3 has 14 amino acids. V shed 2 bases and J shed 1 base, with 12 bases lying between them. Germline-derived CDR1 and CDR2 are DFQATT and SNEGSKA (reference sequence). Molecules of cDNA were individually given unique molecular identifiers that were attached to them. TCRdb re-called the 5' RACE reads with MiXCR, one entry per CDR3 protein. The sample holds more than 85,000 distinct CDR3 sequences; about 12% are singletons and the top ten take approximately 6%. This clonotype was detected many times.

The TCR comes from an adult who was a healthcare worker with PCR-confirmed SARS-CoV-2 infection or an uninfected control (not recorded which). The sequenced sample was whole blood. The rearrangement uses TRBV20-1 and TRBJ2-7; no firm D call. CDR3 coding DNA: TGCAGTGCTAGACCCCCCGGCATTTCCTACGAGCAGTACTTC. Translating gives CSARPPGISYEQYF.